This entry lists 32 T cell receptor beta chains sequenced from one sample in a study of blood T cells in healthy people across ages. Using a J-beta primer mix together with a sample-barcoded 5' primer, a second PCR was run for about 7 to 12 cycles. TCRdb recomputed calls from the 5' RACE reads with MiXCR, one row per CDR3 protein. The sample lists 700,000 to 1,000,000 distinct CDR3 sequences; more than 40% were seen once. The sequenced material came from blood. The origin of the receptors is a man in his fifties or sixties in good health.

This clonotype was counted between two and nine times. The genes are TRBV18 and TRBJ2-3; 7 bases line up with TRBD1. The CDR3 is made up of 14 amino acids. Germline V gene data show CDR1 as KGHSH and CDR2 as LQKENI. The junction had 5 bases not matched to a gene; V was cut back by 4 bases and J by 4 bases. The DNA for the CDR3 is TGTGCCAGCTCACGGCGACAGGGATCAGATACGCAGTATTTT. Translation gives CASSRRQGSDTQYF.

This clonotype has more than one count but fewer than ten. The V call is TRBV4-3, the J call TRBJ2-7; 12 bases are a match to TRBD1. CDR1 LGHNA and CDR2 YSLEER come from the germline V gene. J lost 3 bases, V lost 0 bases, and 9 bases had no gene match. This CDR3 is 18 amino acids long. The CDR3 loop is CASSQDRGGTGGHYEQYF. CDR3 DNA sequence: TGCGCCAGCAGCCAAGATCGGGGCGGGACAGGGGGCCACTACGAGCAGTACTTC.

The chain is built from TRBV5-8 and TRBJ2-1, with D tentatively TRBD1 (5 bases). The V end was cut by 3 bases, the J end by 2 bases, with 12 bases between. Germline lookup yields CDR1 SGHTS and CDR2 YDEGEE. The CDR3 has 15 amino acids. CDR3 residues: CASSSQGLTYNEQFF. The DNA of the CDR3 is TGTGCCAGCAGCTCCCAGGGCTTAACCTACAATGAGCAGTTCTTC. Supplemented by reference TRBV5-8 and TRBJ2-1, the full variable domain reads EAGVTQSPTHLIKTRGQQATLRCSPISGHTSVYWYQQALGLGLQFLLWYDEGEERNRGNFPPRFSGRQFPNYSSELNVNALELEDSALYLCASSSQGLTYNEQFFGPGTRLTVL.

CDR3 region: CASSQDWTGYEHEQFF. The CDR3 bases are TGCGCCAGCAGCCAAGATTGGACAGGGTATGAACATGAGCAGTTCTTC. The chain recombines TRBV4-1 with TRBJ2-1, with 8 nucleotides matching TRBD1. The CDR3 covers 16 residues. Trimming took 0 bases from V and 8 from J; bases not matched to a gene: 9. Germline CDR1 is MGHRA and CDR2 is YSYEKL.

This clonotype was seen a handful of times. The V gene is TRBV7-2, the J gene TRBJ2-5; D not resolved. Germline V CDR1 and CDR2: SGHTA, FQGNSA. V was cut by 5 bases and J by 0 bases, with 16 bases left in between. The CDR3 extends over 16 amino acids. CDR3 sequence: CASSKIGNYNQETQYF. The CDR3 DNA reads TGTGCCAGCAGCAAAATCGGAAATTATAACCAAGAGACCCAGTACTTC.

Worth noting for this clonotype: A read error is possible here, since a much larger clone lies one base away. The chain couples TRBV7-2 to TRBJ2-1; TRBD2 matches 10 bases. The CDR3 has 15 amino acids. Germline V gene data show CDR1 as SGHTA and CDR2 as FQGNSA. The CDR3 bases are TGTGCCTGCAGCTCACTAAGCGGGGGGGCTATAGAGCAGTTCTTC. Translating it yields CACSSLSGGAIEQFF.

This chain links TRBV4-1 with TRBJ1-2, with 9 bases fitting TRBD1. Trimming at V came to 0 bases and at J to 5 bases, leaving 7 bases not matched to a gene. From germline, CDR1 is MGHRA and CDR2 YSYEKL. CDR3 length: 16 residues. The CDR3 region has the DNA TGCGCCAGCAGCCAAGAGGGGACCGGGACAGGGTATGGCTACACCTTC. Protein: CASSQEGTGTGYGYTF.

This clonotype was observed a few times. The chain carries TRBV4-3 and TRBJ2-3; D might be TRBD1 (5 bases). Trimming removed 4 bases at V and 6 bases at J, with 17 bases between. This CDR3 region has 15 residues. Germline V gene sequence: CDR1 LGHNA, CDR2 YSLEER. As DNA, the CDR3 is TGCGCCAGCAGCCGGAATGGAGCGCCAGGGGATACGCAGTATTTT. Translated, it gives CASSRNGAPGDTQYF.

In its sample, this clonotype was seen a few times. Mismatch with germline at one junction end may stem from a read error. This CDR3 reads CASSGDYSSNEQFF. CDR3 coding DNA: TGTGCCAGCAGCGGGGACTACTCCTCCAATGAGCAGTTCTTC. The chain combines TRBV2 with TRBJ2-1, with 7 bases that match TRBD2. This CDR3 contains 14 residues. The germline CDR1 and CDR2 sequences are SNHLY and FYNNEI.

V gene TRBV20-1 combines with J gene TRBJ1-2, with D possibly TRBD1 on 6 matching bases. The CDR3 length is 13 residues. Per the germline V gene, CDR1 is DFQATT and CDR2 is SNEGSKA (reference sequence). Trimming took off 5 bases at V and 3 bases at J, with 13 bases between the two ends. The CDR3 DNA is TGCAGTGCTCCTAGACAGGTCGACTATGGCTACACCTTC. This translates into CSAPRQVDYGYTF.

The CDR3 loop is CASSLGTVRHEQYF. The CDR3 nucleotides read TGTGCCAGCAGCTTAGGGACAGTACGCCACGAGCAGTACTTC. The V gene is TRBV11-3, the J gene TRBJ2-5; D possibly corresponds to TRBD1 (6 bases). The DNA end lines up better with TRBJ2-7; the J call may be wrong. The length of the CDR3 is 14 residues. Germline-derived CDR1 and CDR2 are SGHNT and YENEEA.

V and J are TRBV4-3 and TRBJ1-4; 8 bases match TRBD1. With 0 bases clipped from V and 13 bases from J, the junction kept 10 bases outside the gene matches. Germline lookup yields CDR1 LGHNA and CDR2 YSLEER. There are 15 residues in the CDR3. The CDR3 loop is CASSQDGQGRLRLFF. CDR3 DNA sequence: TGCGCCAGCAGCCAAGACGGACAGGGAAGGCTACGACTGTTTTTT.

This sequence joins TRBV28 and TRBJ2-7; 8 nucleotides match TRBD2. The germline V gene has CDR1 MDHEN and CDR2 SYDVKM. J gave up 2 bases and V 6 bases, and 9 bases lay outside the gene matches. The CDR3 totals 15 residues. The CDR3 reads CASSSSGGPPYEQYF. The CDR3 DNA is TGTGCCAGCAGCTCCAGCGGGGGCCCCCCCTACGAGCAGTACTTC.

A single count supports this clonotype. The genes are TRBV27 and TRBJ2-7, with D hard to call. CDR1 MNHEY and CDR2 SMNVEV come from the germline V gene (reference sequence). There are 13 residues in the CDR3. V dropped 5 bases and J dropped 0 bases, with 8 bases sitting between them. The CDR3 DNA sequence: TGTGCCAGCAGTGTGATGGGCTCCTACGAGCAGTACTTC. This gives the protein CASSVMGSYEQYF.

The rearrangement links TRBV7-2 to TRBJ1-2, with D perhaps TRBD1 (5 bases). There are 16 residues in the CDR3. Germline-derived CDR1 and CDR2 are SGHTA and FQGNSA. V shed 7 bases and J shed 1 base, with 19 bases lying between them. The CDR3 reads CASTVSAGRYNYGYTF. CDR3 nucleotide sequence: TGTGCCAGCACCGTATCGGCGGGGCGGTATAACTATGGCTACACCTTC.

DNA for the CDR3: TGTGCCAGCAGCGACTACTTTGGCCTCTCTGGGGCCAACGTCCTGACTTTC. It specifies CASSDYFGLSGANVLTF. V is TRBV6-1 and J is TRBJ2-6; D perhaps matches TRBD2 (5 bases). The V end was cut by 6 bases, the J end by 0 bases, with 15 bases between. CDR1 and CDR2 from the germline V gene are MNHNS and SASEGT. CDR3 length: 17 amino acids.

This clonotype has a handful of counts. The rearrangement uses TRBV19 and TRBJ1-2, with no clear D. CDR1 is LNHDA and CDR2 is SQIVND in the germline V gene (reference sequence). This CDR3 is built from 14 residues. V was pared by 4 bases and J by 4 bases, with 13 bases between. CDR3 in DNA: TGTGCCAGTAGTACCTGGGAGGGAATCTATGGCTACACCTTC. This gives the protein CASSTWEGIYGYTF.

This clonotype was detected ten times or more. The chain couples TRBV7-2 to TRBJ2-1, with no clear D. Germline V lookup: CDR1 SGHTA, CDR2 FQGNSA. With 6 bases removed from V and 9 bases from J, the gap between germline ends came to 12 bases. The CDR3 is 12 amino acids. DNA for the CDR3: TGTGCCAGCAGAAACGAGGTTGGTGAGCAGTTCTTC. Its translation: CASRNEVGEQFF.

This chain links TRBV5-1 with TRBJ2-3; 8 positions match TRBD1. V trimming: 3 bases; J trimming: 3 bases; junction bases outside the gene matches: 6. This CDR3 has 15 residues. CDR1 SGHRS and CDR2 YFSETQ come from the germline V gene. CDR3 sequence (DNA): TGCGCCAGCAGCTCGGACAGGGACCTAACAGATACGCAGTATTTT. Residues: CASSSDRDLTDTQYF.

As to this clonotype: This may arise from a read error, as a much more abundant clone is one base away. The chain has TRBV30 and TRBJ1-2; no firm D call. CDR3 size: 12 residues. The germline V gene encodes CDR1 GTSNPN and CDR2 SVGIG (reference sequence). V was clipped by 3 bases and J by 4 bases, with 9 bases between them. CDR3 sequence reads: CAWRSRGYGYTF. The CDR3 region has the DNA TGTGCCTGGAGGAGTCGGGGCTATGGCTACACCTTC.

In this sample, this clonotype turned up many times. CDR3 sequence (DNA): TGCAGCGTTTTACCCTTGACAGGGGGCAACAATGAGCAGTTCTTC. This sequence encodes CSVLPLTGGNNEQFF. The chain joins TRBV29-1 to TRBJ2-1; 10 bases agree with TRBD1. This CDR3 contains 15 residues. V dropped 5 bases and J dropped 5; count of bases not matched to a gene: 9. Germline V gene data show CDR1 as SQVTM and CDR2 as ANQGSEA.

In this sample, this clonotype turned up a few times. V gene TRBV11-2 combines with J gene TRBJ2-5; no firm D call. The CDR3 contains 14 residues. V lost 2 bases and J 5 bases, leaving 12 bases between the germline ends. CDR1 is SGHAT and CDR2 is FQNNGV in the germline V gene. The DNA of the CDR3 is TGTGCCAGCAGCTTAACCGACTTAGTGGAGACCCAGTACTTC. Translating gives CASSLTDLVETQYF.

The V call is TRBV27, the J call TRBJ2-7; D is tentatively TRBD1 or TRBD2 (5 bases each). Germline V gene data show CDR1 as MNHEY and CDR2 as SMNVEV (reference sequence). The CDR3 length is 16 residues. V lost 5 bases, J lost 3 bases, and 20 bases lay in between. The CDR3 bases are TGTGCCAGCAGTCAATTCCCGGGTGGGGGAGACTACGAGCAGTACTTC. It encodes CASSQFPGGGDYEQYF.

As regards this clonotype: This is likely a read error, given that the CDR3 carries no conserved phenylalanine or tryptophan at its end. The chain recombines TRBV3-1 with TRBJ2-3, with 11 nucleotides matching TRBD2. CDR3 length: 18 amino acids. Trimming at V came to 4 bases and at J to 0 bases, leaving 9 bases not matched to a gene. Germline V lookup: CDR1 LGHDT, CDR2 YNNKEL (reference sequence). The CDR3 reads CASSPRNLAGGSTDTQYL. The CDR3 DNA reads TGTGCCAGCAGCCCCCGAAATCTAGCGGGGGGTAGCACAGATACGCAGTATTTG.

This clonotype has just one count. The genes are TRBV20-1 and TRBJ2-2, with D perhaps TRBD1 (6 bases). The germline V gene has CDR1 DFQATT and CDR2 SNEGSKA (reference sequence). V lost 5 bases and J 0 bases, leaving 13 bases between the germline ends. This CDR3 has 15 amino acids. The CDR3 nucleotides read TGCAGTGCTGCTGACAGGTTATCGAACACCGGGGAGCTGTTTTTT. Translated: CSAADRLSNTGELFF.

Only a few counts were recorded for this clonotype. The chain recombines TRBV6-6 with TRBJ2-7, with 7 bases identical to TRBD1. V shed 6 bases, J shed 3 bases, and the junction held 11 bases outside the gene matches. Germline-derived CDR1 and CDR2 are MNHNY and SVGAGI (reference sequence). The CDR3 contains 15 residues. The CDR3 reads CASSRNARGNYEQYF. The CDR3, as DNA: TGTGCCAGCAGCAGAAACGCCAGGGGGAACTACGAGCAGTACTTC.

This clonotype was seen ten or more times. V and J are TRBV7-2 and TRBJ2-3, with D unresolved. The V end lost 6 bases, the J end lost 0 bases, and 10 bases lay between the germline ends. CDR1 SGHTA and CDR2 FQGNSA come from the germline V gene. CDR3 length: 14 residues. CDR3 residues: CASSLSASTDTQYF. The CDR3 DNA reads TGTGCCAGCAGTTTATCTGCTAGCACAGATACGCAGTATTTT.

The chain combines TRBV4-3 with TRBJ1-6; tentative D call: TRBD1 (5 bases). The ends were cut back, 0 bases at V and 13 bases at J, with 16 bases in the middle. There are 15 residues in the CDR3. In germline, CDR1 is LGHNA, CDR2 YSLEER. The CDR3 is CASSQDWGRTRPLHF. As DNA, the CDR3 is TGCGCCAGCAGCCAAGATTGGGGACGGACGAGGCCCCTCCACTTT.

This clonotype was seen only a few times. This rearrangement joins TRBV4-3 to TRBJ2-5; either TRBD1 or TRBD2 may supply D (5 bases each). Germline loops: CDR1 LGHNA, CDR2 YSLEER. Trimming removed 0 bases from V and 1 base from J, with 9 bases in between. The CDR3 runs 15 residues. In DNA form, the CDR3 reads TGCGCCAGCAGCCAAGAACGGGACCTCCAAGAGACCCAGTACTTC. Protein sequence: CASSQERDLQETQYF.

The genes are TRBV20-1 and TRBJ2-5, with TRBD2 matching 8 bases. Germline V CDR1 and CDR2: DFQATT, SNEGSKA (reference sequence). V lost 0 bases, J lost 4 bases, and 10 bases stayed unmatched. The CDR3 is 16 residues long. This CDR3 reads CSAREGARGGSETQYF. As DNA, the CDR3 is TGCAGTGCTAGAGAAGGGGCTCGGGGGGGTTCAGAGACCCAGTACTTC.

This sequence joins TRBV6-6 and TRBJ2-5, with TRBD1 as a possible D gene (7 bases). Germline assignment: CDR1 MNHNY and CDR2 SVGAGI (reference sequence). The CDR3 consists of 14 residues. Between the trimmed V and J ends, which lost 4 bases and 4 bases, there was a span of 13 bases. CDR3 sequence (DNA): TGTGCCAGCAGTTCAGGGGGGAAAAGAGAGACCCAGTACTTC. This gives the protein CASSSGGKRETQYF.

This sequence joins TRBV20-1 and TRBJ2-5; the D gene could be TRBD1 or TRBD2 (6 bases each). From germline, CDR1 is DFQATT and CDR2 SNEGSKA (reference sequence). V lost 6 bases and J 5 bases, leaving 22 bases between the germline ends. The CDR3 is 15 amino acids. The DNA for the CDR3 is TGCAGTGCGGGGGAGTACGGCAAGGGGGGCGAGACCCAGTACTTC. Encoded protein: CSAGEYGKGGETQYF.